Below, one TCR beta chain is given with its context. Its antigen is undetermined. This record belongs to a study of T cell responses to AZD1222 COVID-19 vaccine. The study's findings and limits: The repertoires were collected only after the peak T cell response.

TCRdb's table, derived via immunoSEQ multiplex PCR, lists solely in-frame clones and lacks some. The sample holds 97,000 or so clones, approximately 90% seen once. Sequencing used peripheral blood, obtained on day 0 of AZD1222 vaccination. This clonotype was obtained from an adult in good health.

CDR3 nucleotide sequence: TGTGCCAGCAGTGAAGGGGACTATAATTCACCCCTCCACTTT. Translating gives CASSEGDYNSPLHF. V is TRBV25-1 and J is TRBJ1-6; no reliable D call. Germline V lookup: CDR1 MGHDK, CDR2 SYGVNS. The CDR3 has 14 amino acids. V was pared by 2 bases and J by 3 bases, with 5 bases between.